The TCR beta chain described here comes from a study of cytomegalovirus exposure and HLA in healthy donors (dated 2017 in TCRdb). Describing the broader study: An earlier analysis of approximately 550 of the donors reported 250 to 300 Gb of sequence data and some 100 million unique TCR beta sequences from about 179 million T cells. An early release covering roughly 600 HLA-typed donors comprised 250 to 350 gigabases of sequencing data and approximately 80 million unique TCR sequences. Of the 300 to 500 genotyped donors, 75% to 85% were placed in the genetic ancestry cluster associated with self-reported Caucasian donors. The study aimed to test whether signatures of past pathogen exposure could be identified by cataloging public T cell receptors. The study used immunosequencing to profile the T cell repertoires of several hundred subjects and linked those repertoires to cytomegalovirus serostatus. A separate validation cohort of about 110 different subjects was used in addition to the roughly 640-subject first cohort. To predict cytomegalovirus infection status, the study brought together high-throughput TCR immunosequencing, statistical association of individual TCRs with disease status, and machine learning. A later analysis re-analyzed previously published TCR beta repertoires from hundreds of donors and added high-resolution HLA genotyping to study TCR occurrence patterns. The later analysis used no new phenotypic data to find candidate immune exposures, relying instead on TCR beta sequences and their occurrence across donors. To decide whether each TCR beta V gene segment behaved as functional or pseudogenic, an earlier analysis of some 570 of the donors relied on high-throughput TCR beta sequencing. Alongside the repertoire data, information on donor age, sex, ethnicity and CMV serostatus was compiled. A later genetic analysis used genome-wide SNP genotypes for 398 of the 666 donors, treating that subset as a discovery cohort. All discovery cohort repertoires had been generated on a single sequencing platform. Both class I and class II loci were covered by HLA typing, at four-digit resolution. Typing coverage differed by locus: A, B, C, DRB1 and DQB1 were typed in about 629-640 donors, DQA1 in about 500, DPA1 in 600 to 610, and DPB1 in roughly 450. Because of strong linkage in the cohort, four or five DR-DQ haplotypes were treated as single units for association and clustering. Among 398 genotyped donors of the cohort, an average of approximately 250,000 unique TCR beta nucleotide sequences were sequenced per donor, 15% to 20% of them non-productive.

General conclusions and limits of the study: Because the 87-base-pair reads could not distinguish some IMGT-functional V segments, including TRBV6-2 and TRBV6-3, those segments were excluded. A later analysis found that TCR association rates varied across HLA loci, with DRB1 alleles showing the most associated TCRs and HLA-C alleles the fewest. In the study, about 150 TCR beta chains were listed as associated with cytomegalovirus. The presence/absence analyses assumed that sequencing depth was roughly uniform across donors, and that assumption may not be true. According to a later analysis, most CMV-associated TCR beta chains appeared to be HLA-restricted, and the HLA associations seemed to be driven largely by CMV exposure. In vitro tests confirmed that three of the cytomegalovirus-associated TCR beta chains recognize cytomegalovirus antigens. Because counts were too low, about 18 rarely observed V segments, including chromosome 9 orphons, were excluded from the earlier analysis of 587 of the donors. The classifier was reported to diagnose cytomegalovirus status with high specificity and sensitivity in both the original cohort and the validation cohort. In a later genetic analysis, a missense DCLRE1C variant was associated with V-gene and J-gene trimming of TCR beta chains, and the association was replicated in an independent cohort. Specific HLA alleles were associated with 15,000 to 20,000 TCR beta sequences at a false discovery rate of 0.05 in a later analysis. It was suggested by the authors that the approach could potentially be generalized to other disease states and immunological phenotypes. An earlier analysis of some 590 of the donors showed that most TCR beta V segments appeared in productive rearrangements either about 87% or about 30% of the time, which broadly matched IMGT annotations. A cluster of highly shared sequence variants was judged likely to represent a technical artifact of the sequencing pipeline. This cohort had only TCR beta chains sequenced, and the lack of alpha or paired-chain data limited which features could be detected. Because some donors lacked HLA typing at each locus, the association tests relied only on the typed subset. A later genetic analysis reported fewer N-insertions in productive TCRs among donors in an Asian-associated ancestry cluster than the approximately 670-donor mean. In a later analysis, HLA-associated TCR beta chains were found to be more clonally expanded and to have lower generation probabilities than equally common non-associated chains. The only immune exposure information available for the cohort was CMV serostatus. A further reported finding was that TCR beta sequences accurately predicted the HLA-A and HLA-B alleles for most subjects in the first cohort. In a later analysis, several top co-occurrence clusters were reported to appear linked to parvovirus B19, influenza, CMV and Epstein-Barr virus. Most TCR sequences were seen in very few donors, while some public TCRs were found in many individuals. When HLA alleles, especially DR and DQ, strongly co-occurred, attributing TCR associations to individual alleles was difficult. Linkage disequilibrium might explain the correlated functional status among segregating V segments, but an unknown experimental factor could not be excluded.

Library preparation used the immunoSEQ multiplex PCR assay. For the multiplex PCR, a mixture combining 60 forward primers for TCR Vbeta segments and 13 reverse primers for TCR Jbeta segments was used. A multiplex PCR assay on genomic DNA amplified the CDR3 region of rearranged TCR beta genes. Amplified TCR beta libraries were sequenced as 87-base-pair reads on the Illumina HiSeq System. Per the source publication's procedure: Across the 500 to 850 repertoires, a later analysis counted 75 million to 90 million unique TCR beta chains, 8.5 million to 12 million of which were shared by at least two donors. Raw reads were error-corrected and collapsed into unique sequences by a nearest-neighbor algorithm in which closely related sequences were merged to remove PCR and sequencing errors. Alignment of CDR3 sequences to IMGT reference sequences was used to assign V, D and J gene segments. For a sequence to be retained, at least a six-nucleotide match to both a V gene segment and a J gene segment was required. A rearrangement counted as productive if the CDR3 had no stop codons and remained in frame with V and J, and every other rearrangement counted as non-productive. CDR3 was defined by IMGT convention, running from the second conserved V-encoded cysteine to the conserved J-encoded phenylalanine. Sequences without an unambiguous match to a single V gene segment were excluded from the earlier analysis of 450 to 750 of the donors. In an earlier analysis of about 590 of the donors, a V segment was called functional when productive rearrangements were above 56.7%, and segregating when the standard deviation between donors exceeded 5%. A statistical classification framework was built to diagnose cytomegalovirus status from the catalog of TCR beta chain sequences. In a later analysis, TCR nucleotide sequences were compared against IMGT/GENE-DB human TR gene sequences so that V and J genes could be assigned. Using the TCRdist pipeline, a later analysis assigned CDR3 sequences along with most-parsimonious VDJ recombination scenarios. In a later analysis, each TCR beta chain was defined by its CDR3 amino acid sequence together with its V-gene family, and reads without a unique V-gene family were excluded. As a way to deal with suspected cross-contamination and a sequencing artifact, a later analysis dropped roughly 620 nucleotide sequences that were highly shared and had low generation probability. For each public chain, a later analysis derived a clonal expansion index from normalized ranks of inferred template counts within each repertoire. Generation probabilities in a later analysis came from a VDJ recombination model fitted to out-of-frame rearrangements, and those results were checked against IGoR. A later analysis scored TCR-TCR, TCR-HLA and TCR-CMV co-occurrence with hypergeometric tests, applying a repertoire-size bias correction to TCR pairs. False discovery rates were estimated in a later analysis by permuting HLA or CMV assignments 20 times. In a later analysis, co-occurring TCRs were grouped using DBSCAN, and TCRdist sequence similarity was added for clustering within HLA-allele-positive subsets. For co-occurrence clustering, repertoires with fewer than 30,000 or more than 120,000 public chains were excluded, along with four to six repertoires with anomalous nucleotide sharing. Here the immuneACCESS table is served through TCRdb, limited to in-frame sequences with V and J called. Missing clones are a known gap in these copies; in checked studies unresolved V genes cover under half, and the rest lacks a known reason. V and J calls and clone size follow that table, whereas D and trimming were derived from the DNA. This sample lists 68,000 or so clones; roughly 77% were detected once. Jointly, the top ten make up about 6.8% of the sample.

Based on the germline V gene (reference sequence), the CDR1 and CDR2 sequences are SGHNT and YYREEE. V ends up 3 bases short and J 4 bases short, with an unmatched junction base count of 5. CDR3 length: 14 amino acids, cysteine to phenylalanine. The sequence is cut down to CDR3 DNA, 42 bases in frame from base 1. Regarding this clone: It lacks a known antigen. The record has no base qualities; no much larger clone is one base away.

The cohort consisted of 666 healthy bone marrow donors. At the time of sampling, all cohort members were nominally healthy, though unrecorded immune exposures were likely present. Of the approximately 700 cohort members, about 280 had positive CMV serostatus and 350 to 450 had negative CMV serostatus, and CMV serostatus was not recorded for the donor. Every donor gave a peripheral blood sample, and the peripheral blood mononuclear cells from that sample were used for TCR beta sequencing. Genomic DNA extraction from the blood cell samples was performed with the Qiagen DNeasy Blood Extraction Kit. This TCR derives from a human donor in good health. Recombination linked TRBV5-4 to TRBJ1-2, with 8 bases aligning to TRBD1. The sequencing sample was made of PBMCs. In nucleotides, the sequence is TGTGCCAGCAGCTCCCCGGGACAGGTCTATGGCTACACCTTC. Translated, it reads CASSSPGQVYGYTF.